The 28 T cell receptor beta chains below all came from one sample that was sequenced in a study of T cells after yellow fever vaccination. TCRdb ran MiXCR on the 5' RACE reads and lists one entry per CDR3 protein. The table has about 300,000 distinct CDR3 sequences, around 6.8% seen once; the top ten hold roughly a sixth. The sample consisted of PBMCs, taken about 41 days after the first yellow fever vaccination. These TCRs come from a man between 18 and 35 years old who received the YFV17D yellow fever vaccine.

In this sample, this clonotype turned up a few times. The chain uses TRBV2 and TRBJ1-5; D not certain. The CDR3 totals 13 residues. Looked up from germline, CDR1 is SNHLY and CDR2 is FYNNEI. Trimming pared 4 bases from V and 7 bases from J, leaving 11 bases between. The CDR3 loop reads CASSVEGLQPQHF. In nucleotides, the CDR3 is TGTGCCAGCAGTGTCGAGGGCCTACAGCCCCAGCATTTT.

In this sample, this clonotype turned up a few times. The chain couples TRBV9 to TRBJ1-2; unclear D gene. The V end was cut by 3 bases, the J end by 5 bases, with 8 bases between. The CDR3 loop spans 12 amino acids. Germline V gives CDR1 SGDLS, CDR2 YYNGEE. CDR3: CASSEQDYGYTF. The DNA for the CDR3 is TGTGCCAGCAGCGAGCAGGATTATGGCTACACCTTC.

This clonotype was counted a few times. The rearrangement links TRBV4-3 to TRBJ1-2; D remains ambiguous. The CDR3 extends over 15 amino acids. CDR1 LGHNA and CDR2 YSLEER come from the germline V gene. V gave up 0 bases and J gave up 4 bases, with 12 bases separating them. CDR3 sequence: CASSQEIRVFYGYTF. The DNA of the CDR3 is TGCGCCAGCAGCCAAGAAATTCGGGTTTTCTATGGCTACACCTTC.

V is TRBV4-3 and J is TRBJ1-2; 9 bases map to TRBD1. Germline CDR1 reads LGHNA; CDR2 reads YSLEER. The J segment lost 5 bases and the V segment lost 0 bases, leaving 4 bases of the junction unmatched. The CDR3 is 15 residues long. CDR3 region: CASSQDYGTGYGYTF. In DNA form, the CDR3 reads TGCGCCAGCAGCCAAGACTACGGGACAGGGTATGGCTACACCTTC.

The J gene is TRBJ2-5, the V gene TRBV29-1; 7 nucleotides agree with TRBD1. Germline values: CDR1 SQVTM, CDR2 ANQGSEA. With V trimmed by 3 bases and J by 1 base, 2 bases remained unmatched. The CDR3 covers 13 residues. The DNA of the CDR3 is TGCAGCGTTGAGAGGACAGGCCAAGAGACCCAGTACTTC. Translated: CSVERTGQETQYF.

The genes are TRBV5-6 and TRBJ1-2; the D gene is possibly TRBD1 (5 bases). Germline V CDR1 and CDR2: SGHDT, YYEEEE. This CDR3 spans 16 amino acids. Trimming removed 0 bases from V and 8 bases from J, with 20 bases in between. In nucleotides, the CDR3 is TGTGCCAGCAGCTTGGGACAGACCCCACGCCTGGTGGGCTACACCTTC. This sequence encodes CASSLGQTPRLVGYTF.

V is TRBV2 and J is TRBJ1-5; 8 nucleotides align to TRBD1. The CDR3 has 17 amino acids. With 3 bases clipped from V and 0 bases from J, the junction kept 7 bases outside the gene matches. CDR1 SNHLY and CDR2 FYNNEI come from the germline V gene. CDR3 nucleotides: TGTGCCAGCAGTGACACAGGGGGTTCCCCTAGCAATCAGCCCCAGCATTTT. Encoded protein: CASSDTGGSPSNQPQHF.

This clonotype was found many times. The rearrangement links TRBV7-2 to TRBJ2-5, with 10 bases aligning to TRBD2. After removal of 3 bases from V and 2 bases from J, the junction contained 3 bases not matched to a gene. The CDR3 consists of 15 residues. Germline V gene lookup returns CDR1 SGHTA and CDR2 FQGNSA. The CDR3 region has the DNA TGTGCCAGCAGCTTCACTAGCGGGGTTCAAGAGACCCAGTACTTC. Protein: CASSFTSGVQETQYF.

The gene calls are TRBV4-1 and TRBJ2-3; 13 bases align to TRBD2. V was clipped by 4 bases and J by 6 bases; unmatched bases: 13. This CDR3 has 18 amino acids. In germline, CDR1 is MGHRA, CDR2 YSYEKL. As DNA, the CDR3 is TGCGCCAGCAGCCCCTTCGGACTAGCGGGGGACCCGACGGATACGCAGTATTTT. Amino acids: CASSPFGLAGDPTDTQYF.

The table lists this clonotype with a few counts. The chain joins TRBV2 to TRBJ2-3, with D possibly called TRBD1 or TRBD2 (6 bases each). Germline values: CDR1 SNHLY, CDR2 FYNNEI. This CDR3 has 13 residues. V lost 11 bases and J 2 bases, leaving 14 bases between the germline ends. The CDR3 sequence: CALGGRPTDTQYF. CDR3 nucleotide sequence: TGTGCCTTGGGGGGCAGGCCCACAGATACGCAGTATTTT.

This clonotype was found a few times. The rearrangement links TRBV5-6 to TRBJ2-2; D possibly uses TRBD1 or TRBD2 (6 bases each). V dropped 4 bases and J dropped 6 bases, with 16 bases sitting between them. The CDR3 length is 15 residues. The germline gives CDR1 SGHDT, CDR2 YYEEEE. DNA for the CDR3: TGTGCCAGCAGCCCCATTGCAGGGGAGGCCGGGGAGCTGTTTTTT. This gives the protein CASSPIAGEAGELFF. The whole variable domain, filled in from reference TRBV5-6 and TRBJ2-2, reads DAGVTQSPTHLIKTRGQQVTLRCSPKSGHDTVSWYQQALGQGPQFIFQYYEEEERQRGNFPDRFSGHQFPNYSSELNVNALLLGDSALYLCASSPIAGEAGELFFGEGSRLTVL.

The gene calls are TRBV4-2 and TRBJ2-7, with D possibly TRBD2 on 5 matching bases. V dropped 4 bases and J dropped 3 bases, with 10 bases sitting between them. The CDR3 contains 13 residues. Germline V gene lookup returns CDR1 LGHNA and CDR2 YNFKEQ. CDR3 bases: TGTGCCAGCAGCCCCCGGGATGGCTACGAGCAGTACGTC. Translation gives CASSPRDGYEQYV.

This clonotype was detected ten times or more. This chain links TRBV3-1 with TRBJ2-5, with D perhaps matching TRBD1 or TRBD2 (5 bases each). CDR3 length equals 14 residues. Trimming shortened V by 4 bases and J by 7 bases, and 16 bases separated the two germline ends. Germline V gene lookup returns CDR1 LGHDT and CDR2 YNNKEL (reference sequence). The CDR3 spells CASSPSGPRGTQYF. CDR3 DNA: TGTGCCAGCAGCCCCTCGGGACCCCGGGGGACCCAGTACTTC.

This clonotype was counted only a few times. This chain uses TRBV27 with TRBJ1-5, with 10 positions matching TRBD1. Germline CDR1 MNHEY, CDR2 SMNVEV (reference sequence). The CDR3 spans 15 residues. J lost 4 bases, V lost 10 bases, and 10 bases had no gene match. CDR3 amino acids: CATSSLDRGNQPQHF. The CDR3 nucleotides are TGTGCCACCTCTTCGTTGGACAGGGGGAATCAGCCCCAGCATTTT.

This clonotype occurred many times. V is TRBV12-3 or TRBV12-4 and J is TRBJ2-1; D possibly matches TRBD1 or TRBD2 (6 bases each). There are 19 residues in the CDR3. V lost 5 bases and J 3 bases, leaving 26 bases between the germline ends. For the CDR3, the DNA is TGTGCCAGCAGTGACCGCCGCAGGGGACTCAATCAATTCTACAATGAGCAGTTCTTC. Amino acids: CASSDRRRGLNQFYNEQFF.

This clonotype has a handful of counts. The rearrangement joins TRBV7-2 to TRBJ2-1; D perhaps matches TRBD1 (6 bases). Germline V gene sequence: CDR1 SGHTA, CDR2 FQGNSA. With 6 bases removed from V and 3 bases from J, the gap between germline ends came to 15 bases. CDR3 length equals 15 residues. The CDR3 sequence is CASRERGSIYNEQFF. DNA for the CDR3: TGTGCCAGCAGGGAAAGGGGGAGTATCTACAATGAGCAGTTCTTC.

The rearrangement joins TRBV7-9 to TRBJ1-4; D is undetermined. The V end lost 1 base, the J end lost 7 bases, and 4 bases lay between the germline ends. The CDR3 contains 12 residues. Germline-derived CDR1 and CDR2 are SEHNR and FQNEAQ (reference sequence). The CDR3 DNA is TGTGCCAGCAGCTTAGGCGGTGAAAAACTGTTTTTT. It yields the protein CASSLGGEKLFF.

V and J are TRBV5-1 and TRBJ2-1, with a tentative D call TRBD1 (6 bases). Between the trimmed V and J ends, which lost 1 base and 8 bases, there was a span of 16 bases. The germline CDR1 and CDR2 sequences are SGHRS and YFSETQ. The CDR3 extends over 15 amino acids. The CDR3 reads CASSLRGPTGDEQFF. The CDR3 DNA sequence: TGCGCCAGCAGCTTGCGAGGCCCGACAGGCGATGAGCAGTTCTTC.

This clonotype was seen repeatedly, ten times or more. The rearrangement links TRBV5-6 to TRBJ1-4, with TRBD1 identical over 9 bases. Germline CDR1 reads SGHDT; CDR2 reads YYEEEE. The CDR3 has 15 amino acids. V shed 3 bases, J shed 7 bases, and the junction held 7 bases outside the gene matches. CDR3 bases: TGTGCCAGCAGCTCACCCGGGACAGGGTCTGAAAAACTGTTTTTT. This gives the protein CASSSPGTGSEKLFF.

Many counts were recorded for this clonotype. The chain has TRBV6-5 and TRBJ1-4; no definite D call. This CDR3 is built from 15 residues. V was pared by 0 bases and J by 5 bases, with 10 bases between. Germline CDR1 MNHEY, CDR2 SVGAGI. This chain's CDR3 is CASSYSRVSNEKLFF. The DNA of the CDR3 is TGTGCCAGCAGTTACTCAAGGGTATCAAATGAAAAACTGTTTTTT.

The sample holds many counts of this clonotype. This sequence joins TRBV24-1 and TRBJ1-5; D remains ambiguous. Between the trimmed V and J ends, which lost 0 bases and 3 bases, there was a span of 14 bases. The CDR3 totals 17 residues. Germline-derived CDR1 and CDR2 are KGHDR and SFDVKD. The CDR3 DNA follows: TGTGCCACCAGTGATTTGCTAGGGCGGTCTTACAATCAGCCCCAGCATTTT. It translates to CATSDLLGRSYNQPQHF.

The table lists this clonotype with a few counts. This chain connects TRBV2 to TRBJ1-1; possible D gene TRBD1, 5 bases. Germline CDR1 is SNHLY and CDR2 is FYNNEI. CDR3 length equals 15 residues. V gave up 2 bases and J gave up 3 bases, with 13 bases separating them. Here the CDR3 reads CASSEQGGSYTEAFF. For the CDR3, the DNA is TGTGCCAGCAGTGAACAGGGAGGATCGTACACTGAAGCTTTCTTT.

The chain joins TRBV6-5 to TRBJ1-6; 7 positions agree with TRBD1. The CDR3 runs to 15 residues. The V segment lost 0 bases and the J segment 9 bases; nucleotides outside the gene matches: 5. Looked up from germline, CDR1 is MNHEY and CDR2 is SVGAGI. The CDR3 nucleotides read TGTGCCAGCAGTTACTCAGGGGGCGCAGGTTCACCCCTCCACTTT. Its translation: CASSYSGGAGSPLHF.

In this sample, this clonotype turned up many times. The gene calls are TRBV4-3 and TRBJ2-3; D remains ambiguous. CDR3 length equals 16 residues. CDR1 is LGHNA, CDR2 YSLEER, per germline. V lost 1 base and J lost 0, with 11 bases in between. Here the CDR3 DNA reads TGCGCCAGCAGCCAAGGACGGCCCCAAAGCACAGATACGCAGTATTTT. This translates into CASSQGRPQSTDTQYF.

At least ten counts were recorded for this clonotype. CDR3 region: CASSPGTGGTGELFF. CDR3 sequence (DNA): TGTGCCAGCAGCCCCGGAACCGGAGGCACCGGGGAGCTGTTTTTT. The chain uses TRBV7-3 and TRBJ2-2; possibly TRBD2 for D (5 bases). V was shortened by 5 bases and J by 4 bases, with 14 bases between the two germline ends. CDR1 and CDR2 (germline): SGHTA, FQGTGA. The CDR3 has 15 amino acids.

This CDR3 is CASSMEGGYGTNTEAFF. CDR3 nucleotides: TGTGCCAGCAGCATGGAGGGCGGATACGGGACCAACACTGAAGCTTTCTTT. The genes are TRBV5-5 and TRBJ1-1; weak D call: TRBD1 (5 bases). Germline loops: CDR1 SGHKS, CDR2 YYEKEE (reference sequence). V lost 4 bases and J 2 bases, leaving 21 bases between the germline ends. The CDR3 contains 17 residues.

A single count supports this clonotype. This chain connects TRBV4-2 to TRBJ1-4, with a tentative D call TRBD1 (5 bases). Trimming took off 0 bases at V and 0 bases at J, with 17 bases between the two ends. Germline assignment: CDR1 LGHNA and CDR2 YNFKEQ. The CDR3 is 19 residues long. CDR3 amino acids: CASSQDPGRVGPTNEKLFF. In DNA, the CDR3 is TGTGCCAGCAGCCAAGATCCCGGCAGGGTCGGCCCAACTAATGAAAAACTGTTTTTT.

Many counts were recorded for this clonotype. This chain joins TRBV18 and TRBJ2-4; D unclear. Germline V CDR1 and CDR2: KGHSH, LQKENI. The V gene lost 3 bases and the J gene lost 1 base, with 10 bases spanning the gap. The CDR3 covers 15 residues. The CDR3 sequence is CASSPRSRAKNIQYF. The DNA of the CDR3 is TGTGCCAGCTCACCGAGGTCCCGCGCCAAAAACATTCAGTACTTC.